The rows below give T cell receptor beta chains drawn from one sample of a study of CD8 T cells in Susac syndrome. TCRdb recomputed calls from the immunoSEQ multiplex PCR reads with MiXCR, one row per CDR3 protein. The repertoire has about 200,000 distinct CDR3 sequences, nearly 95% of them found once; the top ten carry under 0.095%. Sequenced: CD4+ T cells from PBMCs. The receptors come from a human donor with multiple sclerosis. CDR3s include the opening cysteine and the closing phenylalanine or tryptophan. D genes are given only for firm matches. Rows may omit the clone size; those that give it use once, few, many or a size class.

16,TRBJ1-6,TRBV3-1,NA,NA,CASSQLNGGLNSPLHF,TGTGCCAGCAGCCAGTTGAACGGAGGATTGAATTCACCCCTCCACTTT
15,TRBJ2-3,TRBV5-1,NA,TRBD1,CASSSGTGAADTQYF,TGCGCCAGCAGCTCCGGGACAGGGGCGGCAGATACGCAGTATTTT
15,TRBJ1-6,TRBV7-9,NA,TRBD1,CASSSTRDRNSPLHF,TGTGCCAGCAGCTCTACCCGGGACAGGAATTCACCCCTCCACTTT
15,TRBJ2-1,TRBV6-1,NA,TRBD2,CASTRGVSSYNEQFF,TGTGCCAGCACGCGGGGGGTGAGCTCCTACAATGAGCAGTTCTTC
15,TRBJ2-3,TRBV5-1,once,NA,CASSLAARPTDTQYF,TGCGCCAGCAGCTTGGCAGCGAGACCCACAGATACGCAGTATTTT
13,TRBJ1-5,TRBV12-3/TRBV12-4,once,NA,CASSSPTVLRQHF,TGTGCCAGCAGTTCCCCAACCGTACTCCGCCAGCATTTT
14,TRBJ1-1,TRBV20-1,NA,NA,CSALFSGVNTEAFF,TGCAGTGCGCTCTTTTCAGGCGTGAACACTGAAGCTTTCTTT
15,TRBJ2-5,TRBV2,once,NA,CASSEVGRVGETQYF,TGTGCCAGCAGTGAGGTGGGCAGGGTCGGAGAGACCCAGTACTTC
15,TRBJ2-2,TRBV23-1,NA,NA,CASSPVEGYTGELFF,TGCGCCAGCAGTCCAGTTGAGGGCTACACCGGGGAGCTGTTTTTT
18,TRBJ2-5,TRBV5-1,NA,TRBD2,CASSLVASGHRTQETQYF,TGCGCCAGCAGCTTGGTAGCTAGCGGGCATCGGACCCAAGAGACCCAGTACTTC
12,TRBJ2-5,TRBV14,NA,NA,CASSEPQETQYF,TGTGCCAGCAGCGAACCCCAAGAGACCCAGTACTTC
14,TRBJ1-2,TRBV5-1,NA,NA,CASSLYRAEGGYTF,TGCGCCAGCAGCTTGTACAGAGCTGAGGGTGGCTACACCTTC
14,TRBJ1-3,TRBV7-9,NA,TRBD1,CASSLAAGGGPASF,TGTGCCAGCAGCTTAGCAGCAGGGGGTGGCCCTGCGAGTTTT
19,TRBJ2-6,TRBV4-2,once,NA,CASSHPPWQGRLGANVLTF,TGTGCCAGCAGCCACCCCCCCTGGCAGGGTCGATTGGGGGCCAACGTCCTGACTTTC
12,TRBJ1-2,TRBV19,NA,NA,CATSNGFYGYTF,TGTGCCACCTCTAACGGATTCTATGGCTACACCTTC
13,TRBJ1-1,TRBV7-3,NA,NA,CASRVQVNTEAFF,TGTGCCAGCAGGGTACAGGTGAACACTGAAGCTTTCTTT
13,TRBJ1-2,TRBV20-1,NA,NA,CSARDQGADGYTF,TGCAGTGCTAGAGATCAGGGAGCGGATGGCTACACCTTC
15,TRBJ2-7,TRBV14,NA,NA,CASSQVPGPSREQYF,TGTGCCAGCAGCCAAGTTCCGGGACCATCGAGAGAGCAGTACTTC
14,TRBJ2-7,TRBV4-1,NA,NA,CASSRSTSGYEQYF,TGCGCCAGCAGTCGTTCGACCTCCGGGTACGAGCAGTACTTC
14,TRBJ2-7,TRBV27,NA,NA,CASRRGIPTGEQYF,TGTGCCAGCCGACGAGGGATACCCACCGGGGAGCAGTACTTC
14,TRBJ2-1,TRBV29-1,NA,TRBD2,CSVATSGSENEQFF,TGCAGCGTTGCGACTAGCGGGAGCGAGAATGAGCAGTTCTTC
13,TRBJ1-1,TRBV7-3,NA,NA,CASSLRRDTEAFF,TGTGCCAGCAGCTTAAGGCGCGACACTGAAGCTTTCTTT
15,TRBJ1-5,TRBV20-1,NA,NA,CSAKRLGQVDQPQHF,TGCAGTGCGAAGAGGTTGGGGCAGGTCGATCAGCCCCAGCATTTT
12,TRBJ1-1,TRBV29-1,NA,NA,CSPGIPNTEAFF,TGCAGCCCTGGGATACCGAACACTGAAGCTTTCTTT
13,TRBJ2-1,TRBV2,NA,TRBD1,CASGTQGAGEQFF,TGTGCCAGTGGAACACAGGGGGCTGGCGAGCAGTTCTTC
13,TRBJ2-7,TRBV20-1,NA,NA,CSASRGISYEQYF,TGCAGTGCTAGCCGCGGCATCTCCTACGAGCAGTACTTC
11,TRBJ2-7,TRBV6-6,NA,NA,CASTYRAEQYF,TGTGCCAGCACCTACAGGGCCGAGCAGTACTTC
16,TRBJ2-2,TRBV20-1,NA,TRBD2,CSAMDSGRAGTGELFF,TGCAGTGCTATGGATAGCGGGAGGGCCGGCACCGGGGAGCTGTTTTTT
17,TRBJ2-7,TRBV3-1,NA,TRBD1,CASSQDQPGQHLYEQYF,TGTGCCAGCAGCCAAGATCAGCCGGGACAGCATCTCTACGAGCAGTACTTC
14,TRBJ1-1,TRBV5-4,NA,NA,CASSNLGLNTEAFF,TGTGCCAGCAGCAACCTAGGCCTGAACACTGAAGCTTTCTTT
19,TRBJ2-6,TRBV24-1,NA,NA,CATSDSLDRPGSGANVLTF,TGTGCCACCAGTGATTCCCTCGACAGGCCAGGCTCTGGGGCCAACGTCCTGACTTTC
15,TRBJ1-6,TRBV18,NA,NA,CASSPRGGKGSPLHF,TGTGCCAGCTCACCACGGGGAGGGAAGGGTTCACCCCTCCACTTT
12,TRBJ2-3,TRBV6-5,NA,NA,CASRDFTDTQYF,TGTGCCAGCAGAGACTTCACAGATACGCAGTATTTT
13,TRBJ1-1,TRBV29-1,NA,TRBD1,CSVAGQGNTEAFF,TGCAGCGTTGCCGGACAGGGGAACACTGAAGCTTTCTTT
18,TRBJ1-1,TRBV23-1,NA,NA,CASSQSVGDSDRGRGAFF,TGCGCCAGCAGTCAATCGGTAGGAGACTCAGATAGGGGCCGCGGGGCTTTCTTT
16,TRBJ2-1,TRBV18,NA,TRBD2,CASSPPGLRPTSEQFF,TGTGCCAGCTCACCACCGGGACTACGCCCTACATCTGAGCAGTTCTTC
15,TRBJ2-1,TRBV20-1,NA,TRBD1,CSASRADRGKNEQFF,TGCAGTGCTAGCAGAGCGGACAGGGGCAAGAATGAGCAGTTCTTC
17,TRBJ1-6,TRBV9,NA,NA,CASSIYDSSSYNSPLHF,TGTGCCAGCAGCATTTACGACAGTAGCTCCTATAATTCACCCCTCCACTTT
13,TRBJ2-1,TRBV2,NA,NA,CASSYVNSGEQFF,TGTGCCAGCAGTTACGTTAATAGCGGTGAGCAGTTCTTC
14,TRBJ1-1,TRBV13,NA,NA,CASSSTLRTVEAFF,TGTGCCAGCAGCTCCACCCTCCGAACAGTGGAAGCTTTCTTT
13,TRBJ2-7,TRBV30,NA,TRBD2,CAWSRLAGDEQYF,TGTGCCTGGAGTAGGCTAGCGGGAGACGAGCAGTACTTC
15,TRBJ2-5,TRBV6-1,NA,TRBD2,CASSEGREGQETQYF,TGTGCCAGCAGTGAAGGGCGGGAGGGCCAAGAGACCCAGTACTTC
20,TRBJ2-7,TRBV29-1,NA,TRBD2,CSVVGVWGLAGPTAPYEQYF,TGCAGCGTTGTGGGGGTCTGGGGACTAGCGGGCCCTACTGCACCCTACGAGCAGTACTTC